A selection of T cell receptor beta chains follows, all from one sample in a study of OX40 agonist ivuxolimab in advanced cancers. Libraries were prepared by immunoSEQ multiplex PCR; TCRdb keeps only in-frame clonotypes and omits some of them. This table holds about 85,000 clones, 80% to 90% found once. The starting material was CD4+ or CD8+ T cells sorted from blood, obtained in a trial of the OX40 agonist ivuxolimab. The receptor set was obtained from an adult with an advanced solid tumor such as melanoma, head and neck, liver or kidney cancer. Each CDR3 is given with its conserved first and last residue. The D gene is left open where the match is weak. Size is stated for part of the rows, as once, few or many counts, or as a class when the clone is expanded.

.	15	TRBV4-1	TRBJ2-1	.	TGCGCCAGCAGCTCACTCACCCAAGGGGGGAATGAGCAGTTCTTC	CASSSLTQGGNEQFF
.	14	TRBV6-6	TRBJ2-3	.	TGTGCCAGCAGTTCCCAGGGAGAGGCAGATACGCAGTATTTT	CASSSQGEADTQYF
.	16	TRBV2	TRBJ1-1	TRBD1	TGTGCCAGCAGTACCGGGACAGGGTCTCGGAACACTGAAGCTTTCTTT	CASSTGTGSRNTEAFF
.	12	TRBV29-1	TRBJ1-2	TRBD1	TGCAGCGTTGGAGGACAGGGCTATGGCTACACCTTC	CSVGGQGYGYTF
.	14	TRBV5-1	TRBJ1-6	.	TGCGCCAGCAGCCCCCAGGGAAATAATTCACCCCTCCACTTT	CASSPQGNNSPLHF
few	14	TRBV30	TRBJ1-4	.	TGTGCCTGGAGTATCGGGGCCTCGAGGGAAAAACTGTTTTTT	CAWSIGASREKLFF
.	17	TRBV5-6	TRBJ1-2	TRBD1	TGTGCCAGCAGCCTGATCGTAGGCGGCAGGGGGCACTATGGCTACACCTTC	CASSLIVGGRGHYGYTF
.	15	TRBV5-1	TRBJ2-2	.	TGCGCCAGCAGCTTGAAAACCGCCGGGGACCGGGGAGCTGTTTTT	CASSLKTAGDRGAVF
once	16	TRBV30	TRBJ2-3	.	TGTGCCTGGAGTCGGAGGCGGGACGGTCGCACAGATACGCAGTATTTT	CAWSRRRDGRTDTQYF
.	18	TRBV7-8	TRBJ2-5	TRBD2	TGTGCCAGCAGCTTAGCTTTCCTGCGGGGGGGCCGGTGGGAGACCCAGTACTTC	CASSLAFLRGGRWETQYF
once	14	TRBV30	TRBJ1-6	.	TGTGCCTGGAGTGCTGGACAGACCAACTCACCCCTCCACTTT	CAWSAGQTNSPLHF
.	14	TRBV7-3	TRBJ1-6	.	TGTGCCAGCAGCTTAAGGACGGCTAATTCACCCCTCCACTTT	CASSLRTANSPLHF
.	11	TRBV20-1	TRBJ2-3	.	TGCAGTGCGAAAAGCCTAGATACGCAGTATTTT	CSAKSLDTQYF
.	13	TRBV9	TRBJ1-4	.	TGTGCCAGCAGCGGTCAGGAGAATGAAAAACTGTTTTTT	CASSGQENEKLFF
.	15	TRBV19	TRBJ2-3	.	TGTGCCAGTAGTATAGGACAGGCTAGCACAGATACGCAGTATTTT	CASSIGQASTDTQYF
few	13	TRBV2	TRBJ2-7	.	TGTGCCAGGGGAGCGGGCCGTACCTACGAGCAGTACTTC	CARGAGRTYEQYF
.	18	TRBV5-1	TRBJ2-1	TRBD2	TGCGCCAGCAGCTCATTGTCCTCGGCTAGCGGGGTTTCCAATGAGCAGTTCTTC	CASSSLSSASGVSNEQFF
.	14	TRBV9	TRBJ1-5	.	TGTGCCAGCAGCCCCTCCCCTTACAATCAGCCCCAGCATTTT	CASSPSPYNQPQHF
.	19	TRBV5-1	TRBJ1-1	.	TGCGCCAGTACCGGGGGGGATAGACAGAAGATACAATTGAACACTGAAGCTTTCTTT	CASTGGDRQKIQLNTEAFF
.	15	TRBV18	TRBJ1-5	TRBD1	TGTGCCAGCTCCGCTGGACAGGTCAGCAATCAGCCCCAGCATTTT	CASSAGQVSNQPQHF
.	13	TRBV5-1	TRBJ1-4	.	TGCGCCAGCAGCTTTGACGGCAATGAAAAACTGTTTTTT	CASSFDGNEKLFF
.	12	TRBV12-1	TRBJ1-1	.	TGTGCCAGCACGCTCATGAACACTGAAGCTTTCTTT	CASTLMNTEAFF
.	12	TRBV28	TRBJ1-4	TRBD1	TGTGCCAGCATTGACAGGGGGCTCAAACTGTTTTTT	CASIDRGLKLFF
.	13	TRBV30	TRBJ1-1	.	TGTGCCTGGAGAGGGGGTTTCAACACTGAAGCTTTCTTT	CAWRGGFNTEAFF
.	13	TRBV10-2	TRBJ2-3	.	TGCGCCAGCAGGTCCGGGGGAACAGATACGCAGTATTTT	CASRSGGTDTQYF
few	13	TRBV4-1	TRBJ1-5	.	TGCGCCAGCAGCCAAGACCGATTAGGGCCCCAGCATTTT	CASSQDRLGPQHF
.	11	TRBV20-1	TRBJ1-4	.	TGCAGTGCTTCCCGGACGTCTCTCCTGTTTTTT	CSASRTSLLFF
.	14	TRBV6-1	TRBJ2-7	TRBD1	TGTGCCATTGAAGGACAGGGACTCTCCTACGAGCAGTACTTC	CAIEGQGLSYEQYF
.	14	TRBV28	TRBJ1-3	.	TGTGCCAGCAGGACGTCCGGGGGTGGAAACACCATATATTTT	CASRTSGGGNTIYF
.	18	TRBV4-3	TRBJ1-2	.	TGCGCCAGCAGCCAAAGGTGGCCGGGTTCCGACTCGGACTATGGCTACACCTTC	CASSQRWPGSDSDYGYTF
.	16	TRBV5-1	TRBJ1-6	.	TGCGCCAGCAGCTTGGGAAACCAGGGGAGGACGAATCTCCTCCACTTT	CASSLGNQGRTNLLHF
.	12	TRBV28	TRBJ1-2	.	TGTGCCAGCAGTTCAACCCTCTTTGACTACACCTTC	CASSSTLFDYTF
.	13	TRBV7-2	TRBJ2-2	.	TGTGCCAGCAGCCCGACTAAGGGCGGGGAGCTGTTTTTT	CASSPTKGGELFF
.	15	TRBV7-6	TRBJ2-7	TRBD1	TGTGCCAGCAGCTCAGAACAGGGGTACTACTACGAGCAGTACTTC	CASSSEQGYYYEQYF
.	16	TRBV5-1	TRBJ2-4	TRBD1	TGCGCCAGCAGCTTAGGCAGGACAGGGCCCCAAAACATTCAGTACTTC	CASSLGRTGPQNIQYF
.	15	TRBV7-2	TRBJ1-1	TRBD1	TGTGCCAGCAGCAACCGACAGGGACAGAACACTGAAGCTTTCTTT	CASSNRQGQNTEAFF
.	14	TRBV19	TRBJ2-4	.	TGTGCCAGTAGTATTAGGACAGAGGGGGGCATTCAGTACTTC	CASSIRTEGGIQYF
.	15	TRBV29-1	TRBJ2-1	TRBD2	TGCAGCGGCGCCGGGATGGCGGGGGGGCCCAATGAGCAGTTCTTC	CSGAGMAGGPNEQFF
.	13	TRBV9	TRBJ1-4	.	TGTGCCAGCGGGGCTGCAGGGAATGAAAAACTGTTTTTT	CASGAAGNEKLFF
.	14	TRBV5-8	TRBJ1-6	TRBD1	TGTGCCAGCAGCTTAGGAGGGGGCGATTCACCCCTCCACTTT	CASSLGGGDSPLHF
.	13	TRBV13	TRBJ2-7	.	TGTGCCAGCAGCTTTCAGGGGATCTACGAGCAGTACTTC	CASSFQGIYEQYF